The 7 T cell receptor beta chains presented below share a single source sample, sequenced in a study of blood T cell repertoires in COVID-19. Produced via immunoSEQ multiplex PCR; TCRdb's table is partial and in-frame only. This sample carries some 79,000 clones, roughly 90% of them seen once, and the ten largest clones take 11% to 15%. Sequencing was done on a sample of peripheral blood. These receptors were taken from a man between 65 and 85 years old with active or convalescent COVID-19.

The chain links TRBV6-5 to TRBJ2-3; the D gene is possibly TRBD1 (6 bases). This CDR3 is built from 14 residues. Looked up from germline, CDR1 is MNHEY and CDR2 is SVGAGI. Deletions cut 5 bases from V and 2 bases from J, with 11 bases between. CDR3 protein: CASSLRGDTDTQYF. CDR3 nucleotides: TGTGCCAGCAGTCTCAGGGGCGACACAGATACGCAGTATTTT.

The chain has TRBV6-2 or TRBV6-3 and TRBJ1-6; TRBD1 is a possible D gene (5 bases). The V gene lost 4 bases and the J gene lost 9 bases, with 16 bases spanning the gap. The CDR3 totals 15 residues. Germline values: CDR1 MNHEY, CDR2 SVGEGT. CDR3 in amino acids: CASSLSTGRASPLHF. The CDR3 DNA reads TGTGCCAGCAGTTTATCTACAGGTCGGGCTTCACCCCTCCACTTT.

The chain employs TRBV29-1 and TRBJ2-1, with D perhaps TRBD2 (5 bases). Germline CDR1 reads SQVTM; CDR2 reads ANQGSEA. V was pared by 6 bases and J by 0 bases, with 12 bases between. The CDR3 runs 14 residues. The CDR3 spells CSVAGGPSYNEQFF. The CDR3 DNA reads as TGCAGCGTCGCGGGCGGGCCCTCCTACAATGAGCAGTTCTTC.

This chain connects TRBV7-2 to TRBJ2-1; TRBD2 might be the D (5 bases). The V gene lost 1 base and the J gene lost 7 bases, with 17 bases spanning the gap. This CDR3 is built from 16 residues. Germline CDR1 is SGHTA and CDR2 is FQGNSA. The CDR3 sequence: CASSLGVLATRNEQFF. The CDR3, as DNA: TGTGCCAGCAGCTTAGGCGTATTAGCAACTAGGAATGAGCAGTTCTTC.

This chain connects TRBV28 to TRBJ1-3; D perhaps matches TRBD1 (5 bases). The V end was cut by 1 base, the J end by 4 bases, with 11 bases between. The CDR3 length is 15 residues. Per the germline V gene, CDR1 is MDHEN and CDR2 is SYDVKM. CDR3 sequence: CASSLFGGAGNTIYF. CDR3 bases: TGTGCCAGCAGTTTATTCGGGGGAGCCGGAAACACCATATATTTT.

This clone was seen just once. J is TRBJ2-3 and V is TRBV27; 8 nucleotides agree with TRBD2. The V gene's germline CDR1 is MNHEY and CDR2 SMNVEV (reference sequence). J lost 4 bases, V lost 6 bases, and 9 bases had no gene match. CDR3 size: 15 residues. The CDR3 here is CASSGSGSNPDTQYF. CDR3 coding DNA: TGTGCCAGCAGCGGGAGCGGGAGTAACCCAGATACGCAGTATTTT.

The chain employs TRBV24-1 and TRBJ2-7; 7 bases are shared with TRBD1. This CDR3 has 15 amino acids. With V trimmed by 1 base and J by 5 bases, 7 bases remained unmatched. The germline V gene has CDR1 KGHDR and CDR2 SFDVKD. The CDR3 is CATSDFHRGINEQYF. Here the CDR3 DNA reads TGTGCCACCAGTGATTTCCACAGGGGCATCAACGAGCAGTACTTC.